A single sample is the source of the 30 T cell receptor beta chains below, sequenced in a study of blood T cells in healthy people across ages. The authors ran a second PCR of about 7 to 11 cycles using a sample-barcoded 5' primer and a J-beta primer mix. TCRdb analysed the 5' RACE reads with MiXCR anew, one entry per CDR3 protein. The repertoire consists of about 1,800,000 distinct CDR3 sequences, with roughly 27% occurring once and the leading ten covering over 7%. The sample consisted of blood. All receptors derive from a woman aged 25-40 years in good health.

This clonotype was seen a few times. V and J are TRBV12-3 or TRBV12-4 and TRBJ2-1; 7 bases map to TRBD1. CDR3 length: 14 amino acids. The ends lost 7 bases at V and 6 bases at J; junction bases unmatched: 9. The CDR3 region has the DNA TGTGCCAGCATCACAGGGGCAGGGGGCAATGAGCAGTTCTTC. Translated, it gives CASITGAGGNEQFF.

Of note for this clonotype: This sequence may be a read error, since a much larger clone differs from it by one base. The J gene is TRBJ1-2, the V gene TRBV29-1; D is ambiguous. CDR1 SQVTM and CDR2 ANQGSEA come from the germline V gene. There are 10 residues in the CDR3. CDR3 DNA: TGCAGCGTTGTTTCCAGTGGCCACACCTTC. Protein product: CSVVSSGHTF.

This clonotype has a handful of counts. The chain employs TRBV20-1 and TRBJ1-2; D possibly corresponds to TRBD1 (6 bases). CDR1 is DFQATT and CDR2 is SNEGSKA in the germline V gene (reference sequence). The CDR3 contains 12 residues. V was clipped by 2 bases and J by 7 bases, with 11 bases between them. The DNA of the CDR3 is TGCAGTGCTAGAAGGGGGGAGGTTGGCTACACCTTC. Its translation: CSARRGEVGYTF.

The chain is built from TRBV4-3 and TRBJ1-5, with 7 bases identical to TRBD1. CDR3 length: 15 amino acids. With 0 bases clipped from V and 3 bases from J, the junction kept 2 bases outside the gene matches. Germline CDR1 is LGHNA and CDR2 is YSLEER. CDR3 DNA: TGCGCCAGCAGCCAAGAAGACAGGGACAATCAGCCCCAGCATTTT. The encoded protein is CASSQEDRDNQPQHF.

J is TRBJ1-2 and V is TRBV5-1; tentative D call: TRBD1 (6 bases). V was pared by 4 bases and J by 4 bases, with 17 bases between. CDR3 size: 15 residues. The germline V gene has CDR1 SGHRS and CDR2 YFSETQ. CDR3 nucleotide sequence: TGCGCCAGCAGCCCTCTAAGCACAGGGCTCTATGGCTACACCTTC. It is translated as CASSPLSTGLYGYTF.

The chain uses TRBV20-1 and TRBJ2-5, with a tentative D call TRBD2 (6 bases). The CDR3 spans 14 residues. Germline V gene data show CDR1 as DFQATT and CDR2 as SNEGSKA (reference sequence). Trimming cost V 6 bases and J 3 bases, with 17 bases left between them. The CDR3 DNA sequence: TGCAGTGCCTCGGGGAATGCGGGAAAAGAGACCCAGTACTTC. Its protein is CSASGNAGKETQYF.

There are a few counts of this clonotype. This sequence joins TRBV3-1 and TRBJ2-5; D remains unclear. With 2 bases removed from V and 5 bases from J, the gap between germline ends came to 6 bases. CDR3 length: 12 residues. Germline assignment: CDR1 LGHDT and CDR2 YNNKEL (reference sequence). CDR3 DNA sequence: TGTGCCAGCAGCCAACTAGTGGAGACCCAGTACTTC. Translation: CASSQLVETQYF.

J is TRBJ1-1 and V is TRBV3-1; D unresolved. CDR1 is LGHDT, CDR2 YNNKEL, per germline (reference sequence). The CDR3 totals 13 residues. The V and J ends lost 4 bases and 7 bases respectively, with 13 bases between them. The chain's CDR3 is CASSRLIEGEAFF. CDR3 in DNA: TGTGCCAGCAGCCGACTGATAGAAGGTGAAGCTTTCTTT.

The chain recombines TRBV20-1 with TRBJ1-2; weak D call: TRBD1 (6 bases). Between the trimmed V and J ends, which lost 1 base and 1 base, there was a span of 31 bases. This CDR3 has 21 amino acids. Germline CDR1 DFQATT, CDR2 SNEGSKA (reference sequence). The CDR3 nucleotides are TGCAGTGCTAGAGCCCTCGGGGCAGGGGCACGGACCCCTGGTGTTAACTATGGCTACACCTTC. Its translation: CSARALGAGARTPGVNYGYTF.

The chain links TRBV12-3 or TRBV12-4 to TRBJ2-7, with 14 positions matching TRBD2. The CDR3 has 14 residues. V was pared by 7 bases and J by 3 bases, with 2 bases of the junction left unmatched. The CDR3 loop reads CASKTSGGGYEQYF. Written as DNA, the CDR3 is TGTGCCAGCAAGACTAGCGGGGGGGGCTACGAGCAGTACTTC.

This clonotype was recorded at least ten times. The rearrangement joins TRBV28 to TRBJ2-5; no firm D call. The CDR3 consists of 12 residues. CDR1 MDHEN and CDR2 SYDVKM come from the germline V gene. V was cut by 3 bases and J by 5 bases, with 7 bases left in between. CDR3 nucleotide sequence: TGTGCCAGCAGTTTTTATTCGGAGACCCAGTACTTC. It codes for CASSFYSETQYF. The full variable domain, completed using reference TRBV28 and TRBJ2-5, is DVKVTQSSRYLVKRTGEKVFLECVQDMDHENMFWYRQDPGLGLRLIYFSYDVKMKEKGDIPEGYSVSREKKERFSLILESASTNQTSMYLCASSFYSETQYFGPGTRLLVL.

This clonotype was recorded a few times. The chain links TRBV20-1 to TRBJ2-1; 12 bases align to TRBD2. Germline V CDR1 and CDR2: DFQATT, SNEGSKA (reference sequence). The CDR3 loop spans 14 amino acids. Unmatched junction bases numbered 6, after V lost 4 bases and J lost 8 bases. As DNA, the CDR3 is TGCAGTGCTAAAGGGACTAGCGGGTTCTATGAGCAGTTCTTC. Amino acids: CSAKGTSGFYEQFF.

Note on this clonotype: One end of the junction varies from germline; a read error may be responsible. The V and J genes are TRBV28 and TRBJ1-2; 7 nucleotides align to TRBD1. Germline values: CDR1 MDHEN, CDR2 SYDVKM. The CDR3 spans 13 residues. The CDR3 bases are TGTACCAGCAGTTCTCAGGGGGTAGGCGGCTACACCTTC. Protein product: CTSSSQGVGGYTF.

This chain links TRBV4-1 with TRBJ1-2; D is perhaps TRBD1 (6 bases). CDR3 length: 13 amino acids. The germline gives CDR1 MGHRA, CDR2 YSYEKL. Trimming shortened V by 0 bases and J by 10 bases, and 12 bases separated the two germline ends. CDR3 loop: CASSQDGRGAYTF. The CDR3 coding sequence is TGCGCCAGCAGCCAAGATGGGAGGGGGGCCTACACCTTC.

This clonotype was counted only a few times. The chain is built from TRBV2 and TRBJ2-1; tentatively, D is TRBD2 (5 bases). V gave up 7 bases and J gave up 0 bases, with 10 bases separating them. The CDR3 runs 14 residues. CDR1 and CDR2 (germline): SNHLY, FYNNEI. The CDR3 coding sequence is TGTGCCAGCAATGGGGAGAGCTCCTACAATGAGCAGTTCTTC. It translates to CASNGESSYNEQFF. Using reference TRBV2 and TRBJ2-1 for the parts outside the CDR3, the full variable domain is EPEVTQTPSHQVTQMGQEVILRCVPISNHLYFYWYRQILGQKVEFLVSFYNNEISEKSEIFDDQFSVERPDGSNFTLKIRSTKLEDSAMYFCASNGESSYNEQFFGPGTRLTVL.

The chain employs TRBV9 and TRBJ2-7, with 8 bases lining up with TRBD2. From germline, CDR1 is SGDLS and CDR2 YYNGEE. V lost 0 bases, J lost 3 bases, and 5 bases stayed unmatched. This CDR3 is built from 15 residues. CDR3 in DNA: TGTGCCAGCAGCGTAGCGGGAGGGCCTCTCTACGAGCAGTACTTC. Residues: CASSVAGGPLYEQYF.

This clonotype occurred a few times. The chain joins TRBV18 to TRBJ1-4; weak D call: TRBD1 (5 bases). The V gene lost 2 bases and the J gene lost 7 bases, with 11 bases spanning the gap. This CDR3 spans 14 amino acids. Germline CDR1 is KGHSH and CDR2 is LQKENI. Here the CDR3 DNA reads TGTGCCAGCTCACCAGCAGGGATGGGTGAAAAACTGTTTTTT. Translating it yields CASSPAGMGEKLFF.

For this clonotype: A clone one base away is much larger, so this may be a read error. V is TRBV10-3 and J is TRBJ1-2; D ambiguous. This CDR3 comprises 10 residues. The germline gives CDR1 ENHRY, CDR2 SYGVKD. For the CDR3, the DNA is TGTGCCATCAGTGGGGTCACGTACATCTTC. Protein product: CAISGVTYIF.

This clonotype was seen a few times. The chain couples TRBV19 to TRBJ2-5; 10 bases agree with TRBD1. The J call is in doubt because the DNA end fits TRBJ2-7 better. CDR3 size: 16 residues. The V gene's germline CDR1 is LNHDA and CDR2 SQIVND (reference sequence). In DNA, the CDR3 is TGTGCCAGTAGCCACCTTCGGGACAGGGGAGGATACGAGCAGTACTTC. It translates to CASSHLRDRGGYEQYF.

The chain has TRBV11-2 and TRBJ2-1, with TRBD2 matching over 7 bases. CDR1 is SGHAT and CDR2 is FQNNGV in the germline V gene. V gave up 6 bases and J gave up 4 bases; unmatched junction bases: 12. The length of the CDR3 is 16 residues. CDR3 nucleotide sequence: TGTGCCAGCAGGGCTACTGGCGGGGGAGAGTACAATGAGCAGTTCTTC. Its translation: CASRATGGGEYNEQFF.

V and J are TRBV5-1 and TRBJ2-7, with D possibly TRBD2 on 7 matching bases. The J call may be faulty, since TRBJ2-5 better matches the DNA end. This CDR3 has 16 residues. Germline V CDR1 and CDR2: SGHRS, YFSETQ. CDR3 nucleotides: TGCGCCAGCAGCTCTACTCATGGGGGGGCCGGGGAGACCCAGTACTTC. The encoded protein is CASSSTHGGAGETQYF.

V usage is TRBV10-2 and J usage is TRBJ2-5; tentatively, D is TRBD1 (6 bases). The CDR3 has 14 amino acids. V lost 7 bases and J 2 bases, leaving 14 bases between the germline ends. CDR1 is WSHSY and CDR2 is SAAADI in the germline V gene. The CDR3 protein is CASTAWTAQETQYF. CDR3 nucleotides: TGCGCCAGCACCGCCTGGACAGCACAAGAGACCCAGTACTTC.

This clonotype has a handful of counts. Here the CDR3 DNA reads TGTGCTAGTGGTTCTAGCGGGAGCTACCACAATGAGCAGTTCTTC. This encodes CASGSSGSYHNEQFF. The chain joins TRBV12-5 to TRBJ2-1; 10 bases line up with TRBD2. J lost 5 bases, V lost 4 bases, and 5 bases had no gene match. The CDR3 consists of 15 residues. In germline, CDR1 is LGHNT, CDR2 FRNRAP.

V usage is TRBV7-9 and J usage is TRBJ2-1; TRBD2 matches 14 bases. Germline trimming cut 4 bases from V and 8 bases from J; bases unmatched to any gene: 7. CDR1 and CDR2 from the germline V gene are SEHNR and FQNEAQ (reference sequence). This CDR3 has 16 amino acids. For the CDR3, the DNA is TGTGCCAGCAGCTCTCCGGGACTAGCGGGAGTTTATGAGCAGTTCTTC. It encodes CASSSPGLAGVYEQFF.

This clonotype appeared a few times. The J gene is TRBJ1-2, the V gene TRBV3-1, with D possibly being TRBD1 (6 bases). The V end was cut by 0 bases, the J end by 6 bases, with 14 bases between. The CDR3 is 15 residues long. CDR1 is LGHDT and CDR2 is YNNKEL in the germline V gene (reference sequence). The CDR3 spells CASSQDWRGDHGYTF. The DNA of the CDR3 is TGTGCCAGCAGCCAAGATTGGAGGGGGGATCATGGCTACACCTTC.

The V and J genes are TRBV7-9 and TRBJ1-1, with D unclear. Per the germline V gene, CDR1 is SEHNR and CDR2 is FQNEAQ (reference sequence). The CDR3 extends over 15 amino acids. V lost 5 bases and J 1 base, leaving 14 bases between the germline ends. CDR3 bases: TGTGCCAGCAGCGAGACATGGGAAGAGAACACTGAAGCTTTCTTT. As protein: CASSETWEENTEAFF.

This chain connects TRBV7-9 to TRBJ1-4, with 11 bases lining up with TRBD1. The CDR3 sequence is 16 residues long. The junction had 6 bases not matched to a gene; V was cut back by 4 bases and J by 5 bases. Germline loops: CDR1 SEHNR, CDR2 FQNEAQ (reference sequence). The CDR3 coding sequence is TGTGCCAGCAGCTGGGACAGGGGGGTCGGAAATGAAAAACTGTTTTTT. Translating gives CASSWDRGVGNEKLFF.

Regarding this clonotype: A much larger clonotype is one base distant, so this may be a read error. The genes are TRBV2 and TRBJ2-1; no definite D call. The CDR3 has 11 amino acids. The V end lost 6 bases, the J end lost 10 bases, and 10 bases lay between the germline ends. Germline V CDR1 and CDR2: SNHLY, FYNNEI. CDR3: CASSRAIEQFF. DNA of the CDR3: TGTGCCAGCAGCCGTGCAATAGAGCAGTTCTTC.

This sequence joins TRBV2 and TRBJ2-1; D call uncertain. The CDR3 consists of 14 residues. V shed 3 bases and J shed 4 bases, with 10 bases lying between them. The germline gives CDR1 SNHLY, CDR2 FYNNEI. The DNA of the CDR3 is TGTGCCAGCAGTGAGAGCAGGCGGTACAATGAGCAGTTCTTC. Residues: CASSESRRYNEQFF.

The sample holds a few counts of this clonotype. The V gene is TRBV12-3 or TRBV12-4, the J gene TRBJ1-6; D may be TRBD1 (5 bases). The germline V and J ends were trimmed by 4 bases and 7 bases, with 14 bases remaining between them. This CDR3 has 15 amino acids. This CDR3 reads CASSYTGWRNSPLHF. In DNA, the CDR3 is TGTGCCAGCAGTTACACAGGTTGGAGGAATTCACCCCTCCACTTT.